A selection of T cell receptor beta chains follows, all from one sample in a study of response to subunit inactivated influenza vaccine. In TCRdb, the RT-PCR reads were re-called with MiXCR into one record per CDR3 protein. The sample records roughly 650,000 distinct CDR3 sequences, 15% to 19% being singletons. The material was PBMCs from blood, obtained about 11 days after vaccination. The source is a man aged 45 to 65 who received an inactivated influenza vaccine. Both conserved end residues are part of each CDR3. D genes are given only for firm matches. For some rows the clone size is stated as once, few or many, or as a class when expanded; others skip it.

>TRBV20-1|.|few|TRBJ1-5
TGCAGTGCTAGAGTCCCAACAGGTTCTCAGCCCCAGCATTTT
CSARVPTGSQPQHF
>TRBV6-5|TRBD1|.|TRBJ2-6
TGTGCCAGCAGTCACGGGACAGGGCTCGGGGCCAACGTCCTGACTTTC
CASSHGTGLGANVLTF
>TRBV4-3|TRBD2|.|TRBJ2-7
TGCGCCAGCAGCAGACTAGCGGGAGGGCCGAACGAGCAGTACTTC
CASSRLAGGPNEQYF
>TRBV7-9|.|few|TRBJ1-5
TGTGCCAGCAGCCCCTCGGGTGCCGCCGGACAGCCCCAGCATTTT
CASSPSGAAGQPQHF
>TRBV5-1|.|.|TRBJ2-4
TGCGCCAGCAGCTTGGACTCTTTTAACATTCAGTACTTC
CASSLDSFNIQYF
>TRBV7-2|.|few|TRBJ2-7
TGTGCCAGCAGCTTATTGGCCGGTCAAGGCTACGAGCAGTACTTC
CASSLLAGQGYEQYF
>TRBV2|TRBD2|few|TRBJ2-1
TGTGCCAGCAGTGAAGCTTGGACTATAAGACTAGCGGGATACAATGAGCAGTTCTTC
CASSEAWTIRLAGYNEQFF
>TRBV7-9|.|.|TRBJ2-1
TGTGCCAGCAGCTTAGTCTCACAGGGCTATGAGCAGTTCTTC
CASSLVSQGYEQFF
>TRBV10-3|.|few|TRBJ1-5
TGTGCCATCAGTGGAGAGTCGCGCTTTCAGCCCCAGCATTTT
CAISGESRFQPQHF
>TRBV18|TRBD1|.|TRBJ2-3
TGTGCCAGCTCACCCAAGGACAGGGTACGGCAGTATTTT
CASSPKDRVRQYF
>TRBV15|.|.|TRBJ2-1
TGTGCCACCAGCAGAGATCTCCGCAGGAGCAACAATGAGCAGTTCTTC
CATSRDLRRSNNEQFF
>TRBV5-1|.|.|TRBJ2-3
TGCGCCAGCAGCGCGAGACAAAGCACAGATACGCAGTATTTT
CASSARQSTDTQYF
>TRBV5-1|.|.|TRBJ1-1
TGCGCCAGCAGTCAAATGACACGGAACACTGAAGCTTTCTTT
CASSQMTRNTEAFF
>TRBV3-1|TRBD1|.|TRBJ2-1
TGTGCCCGCAGCCAGAGGGGACAGGTCTCCTACAATGAGCAGTTCTTC
CARSQRGQVSYNEQFF
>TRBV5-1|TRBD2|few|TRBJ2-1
TGCGCCAGCAGCCCCAGGTCTAGCGGCGGCAATGAGCAGTTCTTC
CASSPRSSGGNEQFF
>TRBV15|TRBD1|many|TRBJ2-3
TGTGCCACCAGCAGTCCAAGGGACAGGGGTCGAGATACGCAGTATTTT
CATSSPRDRGRDTQYF
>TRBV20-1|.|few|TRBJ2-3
TGCAGTGCGACAGAAGGAGGTCGCACAGATACGCAGTATTTT
CSATEGGRTDTQYF
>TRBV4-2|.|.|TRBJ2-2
TGTGCCAGCAGCCGGGGGTCCCTAGGGACCGGGGAGCTGTTTTTT
CASSRGSLGTGELFF
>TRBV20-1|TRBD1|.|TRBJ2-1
TGCAGTGCTAAGGAGGCAGGGACAGGTTTCGATGAGCAGTTCTTC
CSAKEAGTGFDEQFF
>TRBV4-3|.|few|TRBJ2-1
TGCGCCAGCAGCCAAGATCGACCGGGGAAGGTCGATGAGCAGTTCTTC
CASSQDRPGKVDEQFF
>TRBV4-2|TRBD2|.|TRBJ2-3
TGTGCCAGCAGCCAAGTACTAGCGGGAGGGCCAGATACGCAGTATTTT
CASSQVLAGGPDTQYF
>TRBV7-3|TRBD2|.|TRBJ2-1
TGTGCCAGCAGCAAGGGACTAGCGGGCCACAATGAGCAGTTCTTC
CASSKGLAGHNEQFF
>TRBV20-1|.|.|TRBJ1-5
TGCAGTGCGAAGTCGGGGTTCTCCGCCTTCAATCAGCCCCAGCATTTT
CSAKSGFSAFNQPQHF